Below, 16 T cell receptor beta chains from the same sample are listed, as sequenced in a study of blood T cell repertoires in COVID-19. Here immunoSEQ multiplex PCR was the method, and the copy in TCRdb shows in-frame clones only, minus some. The profile shows 200,000 to 250,000 clones, about 88% of them singletons. Sequencing input: peripheral blood. The origin of the receptors is a woman aged 35 to 49 who had recovered from COVID-19.

This chain joins TRBV27 and TRBJ1-5; a possible D gene is TRBD1 (5 bases). The CDR3 runs 16 residues. V shed 4 bases and J shed 5 bases, with 18 bases lying between them. The V gene's germline CDR1 is MNHEY and CDR2 SMNVEV (reference sequence). The CDR3 region is CASSSIRQGGYQPQHF. The CDR3 DNA reads TGTGCCAGCAGTTCCATCCGCCAGGGTGGGTATCAGCCCCAGCATTTT.

The sample holds one count of this clone. CDR3 nucleotide sequence: TGTGCCAGCAGCTCCGAGGGACAGGGATCCTACGAGCAGTACTTC. This encodes CASSSEGQGSYEQYF. The chain carries TRBV11-3 and TRBJ2-7, with 9 bases matching TRBD1. This CDR3 is built from 15 residues. Germline trimming cut 4 bases from V and 1 base from J; bases unmatched to any gene: 5. CDR1 is SGHNT and CDR2 is YENEEA in the germline V gene.

The chain carries TRBV24-1 and TRBJ2-3; 8 bases are shared with TRBD1. Germline lookup yields CDR1 KGHDR and CDR2 SFDVKD. The CDR3 sequence is 14 residues long. V shed 4 bases, J shed 1 base, and the junction held 0 bases outside the gene matches. Written as DNA, the CDR3 is TGTGCCACCAGTGACAGGGGGCGCACAGATACGCAGTATTTT. Translating gives CATSDRGRTDTQYF.

This rearrangement joins TRBV30 to TRBJ2-7, with 11 positions matching TRBD2. V shed 0 bases and J 4 bases; nucleotides not matched to a gene: 5. The germline V gene has CDR1 GTSNPN and CDR2 SVGIG (reference sequence). This CDR3 spans 15 amino acids. The CDR3 spells CAWSVPGLAEYEQYF. The CDR3 DNA is TGTGCCTGGAGTGTTCCGGGACTAGCGGAGTACGAGCAGTACTTC.

The V call is TRBV3-1 (or the pseudogene TRBV3-2), the J call TRBJ2-5, with D maybe TRBD2 (6 bases). Trimming pared 0 bases from V and 1 base from J, leaving 15 bases between. This CDR3 region has 17 residues. Looked up from germline, CDR1 is LGHDT and CDR2 is YNNKEL (reference sequence). DNA for the CDR3: TGTGCCAGCAGCCAAGATTACGGAGGGGAGTCCCAAGAGACCCAGTACTTC. It is translated as CASSQDYGGESQETQYF.

V gene TRBV7-6 combines with J gene TRBJ2-3, with TRBD2 matching over 12 bases. The V segment lost 3 bases and the J segment 0 bases; nucleotides outside the gene matches: 1. Germline lookup yields CDR1 SGHVS and CDR2 FNYEAQ. This CDR3 comprises 16 residues. CDR3 loop: CASSLGTSGSTDTQYF. The CDR3 DNA reads as TGTGCCAGCAGCTTGGGGACTAGCGGGAGCACAGATACGCAGTATTTT.

This clone was counted between two and nine times. The rearrangement joins TRBV3-1 (or the pseudogene TRBV3-2) to TRBJ1-2; D may be TRBD1 (6 bases). The CDR3 contains 13 residues. The germline gives CDR1 LGHDT, CDR2 YNNKEL (reference sequence). V lost 2 bases, J lost 2 bases, and 6 bases lay in between. The CDR3 sequence: CASSQTGNYGYTF. CDR3 nucleotides: TGTGCCAGCAGCCAAACAGGGAACTATGGCTACACCTTC.

V and J are TRBV19 and TRBJ1-5; 9 bases are shared with TRBD1. CDR3 size: 14 residues. CDR1 and CDR2 from the germline V gene are LNHDA and SQIVND (reference sequence). Unmatched junction bases numbered 7, after V lost 6 bases and J lost 7 bases. CDR3 sequence (DNA): TGTGCCAGTAGCCCGGGACAGGGAAGCCAGCCCCAGCATTTT. Its translation is CASSPGQGSQPQHF.

The chain links TRBV2 to TRBJ1-5; 8 bases line up with TRBD1. Germline V lookup: CDR1 SNHLY, CDR2 FYNNEI. The junction had 12 bases not matched to a gene; V was cut back by 7 bases and J by 7 bases. The CDR3 runs to 15 residues. CDR3 protein: CASNPQGVEGQPQHF. Written as DNA, the CDR3 is TGTGCCAGCAACCCACAGGGGGTGGAAGGACAGCCCCAGCATTTT.

The chain employs TRBV29-1 and TRBJ1-3; tentative D call: TRBD1 (5 bases). The CDR3 totals 14 residues. Germline V gene sequence: CDR1 SQVTM, CDR2 ANQGSEA. V lost 4 bases and J lost 4, with 14 bases in between. In DNA form, the CDR3 reads TGCAGCGTTGGGGGGGAGGGTGGCGGAAACACCATATATTTT. It codes for CSVGGEGGGNTIYF. The full variable domain, with the rest looked up from reference TRBV29-1 and TRBJ1-3, is SAVISQKPSRDICQRGTSLTIQCQVDSQVTMMFWYRQQPGQSLTLIATANQGSEATYESGFVIDKFPISRPNLTFSTLTVSNMSPEDSSIYLCSVGGEGGGNTIYFGEGSWLTVV.

This chain connects TRBV20-1 to TRBJ1-3; D remains unclear. Trimming left V 7 bases short and J 4 bases short, with 8 bases between. Germline V gene data show CDR1 as DFQATT and CDR2 as SNEGSKA (reference sequence). This CDR3 contains 11 residues. The CDR3 DNA reads TGCAGTGTGGGAGAGGGAAACACCATATATTTT. It translates to CSVGEGNTIYF.

The rearrangement uses TRBV19 and TRBJ1-3; possibly TRBD1 for D (6 bases). The CDR3 runs 16 residues. Per the germline V gene, CDR1 is LNHDA and CDR2 is SQIVND (reference sequence). Trimming stripped 5 bases from V and 3 bases from J, with 17 bases between. CDR3 nucleotides: TGTGCCAGTAGTCCCTCCAGGGGCGTCAATGGAAACACCATATATTTT. Translated: CASSPSRGVNGNTIYF.

This chain joins TRBV6-5 and TRBJ1-1; 11 positions match TRBD1. Germline lookup yields CDR1 MNHEY and CDR2 SVGAGI. The CDR3 is 15 amino acids. The V gene end was trimmed by 5 bases and the J gene end by 5 bases; junction bases not matched to a gene: 7. DNA of the CDR3: TGTGCCAGCAGTCCAACGGACAGGGGGCGAACTGAAGCTTTCTTT. The encoded protein is CASSPTDRGRTEAFF.

The V gene is TRBV7-2, the J gene TRBJ1-5, with a tentative D call TRBD1 (5 bases). The V end was cut by 1 base, the J end by 6 bases, with 13 bases between. The CDR3 sequence is 15 residues long. Germline V gene data show CDR1 as SGHTA and CDR2 as FQGNSA. Written as DNA, the CDR3 is TGTGCCAGCAGCTTAGACTCAGGGAAGGGTCAGCCCCAGCATTTT. Translation gives CASSLDSGKGQPQHF.

The V call is TRBV5-1, the J call TRBJ2-1, with TRBD2 matching over 9 bases. Germline V CDR1 and CDR2: SGHRS, YFSETQ. Losses at the gene ends were 4 bases for V and 10 bases for J; bases not matched to a gene: 15. The CDR3 extends over 16 amino acids. CDR3 loop: CASSPGGGGQQKEQFF. The CDR3 DNA sequence: TGCGCCAGCAGCCCTGGCGGGGGGGGACAACAAAAAGAGCAGTTCTTC.

The rearrangement links TRBV5-6 to TRBJ1-5, with D unresolved. V was clipped by 0 bases and J by 0 bases, with 7 bases between them. Per germline, CDR1 SGHDT and CDR2 YYEEEE. CDR3 length: 15 amino acids. CDR3 protein: CASSLAGVSNQPQHF. The CDR3 bases are TGTGCCAGCAGCTTGGCGGGTGTTAGCAATCAGCCCCAGCATTTT.